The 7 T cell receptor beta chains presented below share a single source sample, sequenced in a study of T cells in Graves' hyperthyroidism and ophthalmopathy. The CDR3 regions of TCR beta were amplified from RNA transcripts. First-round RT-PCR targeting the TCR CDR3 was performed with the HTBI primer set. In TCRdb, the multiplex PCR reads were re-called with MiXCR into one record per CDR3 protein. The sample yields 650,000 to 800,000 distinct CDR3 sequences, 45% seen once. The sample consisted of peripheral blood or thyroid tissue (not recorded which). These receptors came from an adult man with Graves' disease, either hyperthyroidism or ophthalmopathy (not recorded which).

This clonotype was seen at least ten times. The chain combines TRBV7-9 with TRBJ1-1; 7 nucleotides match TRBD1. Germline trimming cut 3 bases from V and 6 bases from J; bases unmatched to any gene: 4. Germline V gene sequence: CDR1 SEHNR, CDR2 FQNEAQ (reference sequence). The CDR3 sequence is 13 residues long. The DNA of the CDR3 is TGTGCCAGCAGCTTCGACAGGGCAGCTGAAGCTTTCTTT. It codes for CASSFDRAAEAFF.

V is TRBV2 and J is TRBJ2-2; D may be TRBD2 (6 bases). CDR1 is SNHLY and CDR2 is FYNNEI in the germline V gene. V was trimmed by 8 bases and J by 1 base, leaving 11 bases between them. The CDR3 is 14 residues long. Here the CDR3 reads CASWRDKNTGELFF. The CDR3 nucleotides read TGTGCCAGCTGGCGGGATAAGAACACCGGGGAGCTGTTTTTT.

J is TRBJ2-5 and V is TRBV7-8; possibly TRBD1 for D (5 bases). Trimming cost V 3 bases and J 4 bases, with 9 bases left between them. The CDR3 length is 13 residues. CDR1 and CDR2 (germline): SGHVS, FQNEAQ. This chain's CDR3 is CASSFQGPETQYF. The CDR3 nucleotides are TGTGCCAGCAGCTTTCAGGGCCCAGAGACCCAGTACTTC. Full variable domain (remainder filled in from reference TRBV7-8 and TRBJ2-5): GAGVSQSPRYKVAKRGQDVALRCDPISGHVSLFWYQQALGQGPEFLTYFQNEAQLDKSGLPSDRFFAERPEGSVSTLKIQRTQQEDSAVYLCASSFQGPETQYFGPGTRLLVL.

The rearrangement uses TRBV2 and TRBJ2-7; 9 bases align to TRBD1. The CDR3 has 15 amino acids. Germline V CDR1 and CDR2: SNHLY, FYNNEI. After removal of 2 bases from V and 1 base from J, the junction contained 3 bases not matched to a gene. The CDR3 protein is CASSENRGLSYEQYF. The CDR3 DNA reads TGTGCCAGCAGTGAAAACAGGGGGCTATCCTACGAGCAGTACTTC.

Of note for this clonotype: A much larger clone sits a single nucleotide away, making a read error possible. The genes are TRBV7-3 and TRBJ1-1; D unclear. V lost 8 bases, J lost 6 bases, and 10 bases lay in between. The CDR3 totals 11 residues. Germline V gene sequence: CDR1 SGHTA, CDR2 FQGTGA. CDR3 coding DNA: TGTGCCAGCGGCCAAGGCTCTGAAGCTTTCTTT. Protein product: CASGQGSEAFF.

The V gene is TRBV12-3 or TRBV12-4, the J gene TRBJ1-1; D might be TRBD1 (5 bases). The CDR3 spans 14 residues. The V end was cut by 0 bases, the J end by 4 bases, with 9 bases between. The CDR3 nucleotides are TGTGCCAGCAGTTTAGCGGGGCCTCGCACTGAAGCTTTCTTT. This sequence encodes CASSLAGPRTEAFF.

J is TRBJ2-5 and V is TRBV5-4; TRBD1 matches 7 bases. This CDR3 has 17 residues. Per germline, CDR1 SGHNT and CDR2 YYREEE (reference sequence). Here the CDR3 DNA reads TGTGCTAGAGCTCTCTACGACAGGGAAGGAGGCACAGAGACCCAGTACTTC. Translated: CARALYDREGGTETQYF. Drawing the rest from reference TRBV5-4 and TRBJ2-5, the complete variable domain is ETGVTQSPTHLIKTRGQQVTLRCSSQSGHNTVSWYQQALGQGPQFIFQYYREEENGRGNFPPRFSGLQFPNYSSELNVNALELDDSALYLCARALYDREGGTETQYFGPGTRLLVL.